The T cell receptor (beta chain) described here comes from a study of T cells in Graves' hyperthyroidism and ophthalmopathy. The overall study: At initial diagnosis, before any treatment had begun, peripheral blood was obtained.

This clonotype was detected ten times or more. CDR1 and CDR2 (germline): LNHNV, YYDKDF (reference sequence). The V end lost 0 bases, the J end lost 0 bases, and 3 bases lay between the germline ends. This CDR3 is built from 14 residues. Amplified regions were TCR beta CDR3 sequences from RNA transcripts. HTBI primers drove first-round RT-PCR of the TCR CDR3. TCRdb redid the calling of the multiplex PCR reads with MiXCR, one entry per CDR3 protein. The table has nearly 750,000 distinct CDR3 sequences, over 35% seen once; the top ten hold less than 35%. Stable Graves' hyperthyroidism meant no ophthalmopathy progression within 18 months.

Sequenced sample: blood. The genes are TRBV15 and TRBJ1-5; D unclear. This sequence was found in a woman aged 40 to 49 with Graves' hyperthyroidism. The CDR3 nucleotides are TGTGCCACCAGCAGAGAGGATAGCAATCAGCCCCAGCATTTT. Translating it yields CATSREDSNQPQHF.